Following are 21 T cell receptor beta chains from one sample sequenced in a study of cytomegalovirus exposure and HLA in healthy donors. In the PCR, 60 Vbeta and 13 Jbeta primers were used. Clones were read by immunoSEQ multiplex PCR, and TCRdb kept only the in-frame ones, dropping some. In the table there are 200,000 or so clones, around 75% of which are singletons. The sample taken for sequencing was PBMCs. The receptors were sampled from a male donor in good health and CMV-seropositive.

The V gene is TRBV27, the J gene TRBJ1-1; 10 bases align to TRBD1. The CDR3 covers 14 residues. Germline V gene sequence: CDR1 MNHEY, CDR2 SMNVEV (reference sequence). V lost 6 bases and J lost 5; bases outside the gene matches: 6. For the CDR3, the DNA is TGTGCCAGCAGATTCGGGACAGGGGTTACTGAAGCTTTCTTT. This gives the protein CASRFGTGVTEAFF.

The gene calls are TRBV5-1 and TRBJ2-5; possibly TRBD2 for D (7 bases). With the DNA end fitting TRBJ2-7 better, the J assignment may be wrong. Germline assignment: CDR1 SGHRS and CDR2 YFSETQ. The CDR3 sequence is 13 residues long. CDR3 DNA: TGCGCCAGCAGTATCTTGCGGGGGCACGAGCAGTACTTC. It specifies CASSILRGHEQYF.

Comment on this clone: At the DNA level, this CDR3 is encoded by other sequences in the same sample as well. The chain couples TRBV15 to TRBJ2-3; 8 bases fit TRBD1. CDR1 is LNHNV and CDR2 is YYDKDF in the germline V gene (reference sequence). This CDR3 has 15 amino acids. J gave up 1 base and V 0 bases, and 0 bases lay outside the gene matches. CDR3 nucleotide sequence: TGTGCCACCAGCAGAGACAGGGGGCGCACAGATACGCAGTATTTT. Amino acids: CATSRDRGRTDTQYF. Full variable domain (remainder filled in from reference TRBV15 and TRBJ2-3): DAMVIQNPRYQVTQFGKPVTLSCSQTLNHNVMYWYQQKSSQAPKLLFHYYDKDFNNEADTPDNFQSRRPNTSFCFLDIRSPGLGDTAMYLCATSRDRGRTDTQYFGPGTRLTVL.

The chain joins TRBV2 to TRBJ2-7, with TRBD1 identical over 7 bases. The junction had 8 bases not matched to a gene; V was cut back by 1 base and J by 5 bases. Germline assignment: CDR1 SNHLY and CDR2 FYNNEI. The length of the CDR3 is 15 residues. The CDR3 coding sequence is TGTGCCAGCAGTGAAGTAGGGGGCTTGAAAAACGAGCAGTACTTC. Residues: CASSEVGGLKNEQYF. Supplemented by reference TRBV2 and TRBJ2-7, the full variable domain reads EPEVTQTPSHQVTQMGQEVILRCVPISNHLYFYWYRQILGQKVEFLVSFYNNEISEKSEIFDDQFSVERPDGSNFTLKIRSTKLEDSAMYFCASSEVGGLKNEQYFGPGTRLTVT.

The chain is built from TRBV28 and TRBJ1-5, with D tentatively TRBD1 (5 bases). V lost 6 bases, J lost 5 bases, and 14 bases lay in between. The CDR3 loop spans 14 amino acids. Germline V gene lookup returns CDR1 MDHEN and CDR2 SYDVKM. CDR3 residues: CASSWGTADQPQHF. The CDR3 DNA reads TGTGCCAGCAGCTGGGGCACGGCGGATCAGCCCCAGCATTTT.

The chain joins TRBV19 to TRBJ2-6; D is unresolved. CDR1 is LNHDA, CDR2 SQIVND, per germline (reference sequence). The CDR3 is 13 amino acids. The V end was cut by 8 bases, the J end by 0 bases, with 5 bases between. The CDR3 reads CASDNSGANVLTF. CDR3 in DNA: TGTGCCAGTGACAACTCTGGGGCCAACGTCCTGACTTTC.

This clone was detected only once. The chain employs TRBV11-3 and TRBJ2-3, with D possibly matching TRBD2 (6 bases). The CDR3 covers 15 residues. Germline V gives CDR1 SGHNT, CDR2 YENEEA. The ends were cut back, 1 base at V and 0 bases at J, with 8 bases in the middle. CDR3 amino acids: CASSLGGTSTDTQYF. Here the CDR3 DNA reads TGTGCCAGCAGCTTAGGCGGGACTAGCACAGATACGCAGTATTTT.

The V and J genes are TRBV5-1 and TRBJ2-2, with unresolved D. V lost 0 bases and J lost 6, with 9 bases in between. CDR1 is SGHRS and CDR2 is YFSETQ in the germline V gene. This CDR3 has 14 amino acids. The CDR3 reads CASSLGPESGELFF. CDR3 DNA: TGCGCCAGCAGCTTGGGCCCAGAATCCGGGGAGCTGTTTTTT.

This clone has just one count. The V call is TRBV4-3, the J call TRBJ2-5, with 8 bases identical to TRBD2. This CDR3 spans 19 amino acids. CDR1 and CDR2 from the germline V gene are LGHNA and YSLEER. V shed 3 bases, J shed 3 bases, and the junction held 18 bases outside the gene matches. CDR3 protein: CASSQGDSRGGHEKETQYF. CDR3 nucleotides: TGCGCCAGCAGCCAGGGGGACTCCCGGGGGGGGCACGAGAAAGAGACCCAGTACTTC.

The rearrangement joins TRBV9 to TRBJ2-2; 7 positions match TRBD1. Germline-derived CDR1 and CDR2 are SGDLS and YYNGEE. This CDR3 is built from 16 residues. The V and J ends lost 4 bases and 3 bases, in that order; junction bases with no gene match: 9. DNA of the CDR3: TGTGCCAGCAGCCCTCCGGGACAGAAGGACACCGGGGAGCTGTTTTTT. It specifies CASSPPGQKDTGELFF.

The V call is TRBV4-2, the J call TRBJ2-5, with 7 positions matching TRBD1. The J call may be mistaken, given a closer DNA end match to TRBJ2-7. The CDR3 runs to 13 residues. Germline V lookup: CDR1 LGHNA, CDR2 YNFKEQ. This chain's CDR3 is CASSPRQGDEQYF. The CDR3 coding sequence is TGTGCCAGCAGCCCTCGACAGGGTGACGAGCAGTACTTC.

The V gene is TRBV7-9, the J gene TRBJ2-3, with TRBD1 matching over 10 bases. This CDR3 is built from 16 residues. Germline V gene lookup returns CDR1 SEHNR and CDR2 FQNEAQ (reference sequence). V dropped 5 bases and J dropped 0; count of bases not matched to a gene: 5. The CDR3 DNA is TGTGCCAGCAGCCAGGGACAGGGGACTAGCACAGATACGCAGTATTTT. It yields the protein CASSQGQGTSTDTQYF.

The rearrangement joins TRBV6-6 to TRBJ2-3, with 8 positions matching TRBD1. This CDR3 spans 14 amino acids. Germline lookup yields CDR1 MNHNY and CDR2 SVGAGI (reference sequence). The ends lost 6 bases at V and 5 bases at J; junction bases unmatched: 7. The CDR3 DNA sequence: TGTGCCAGCAGACGTCAGGGGGCCGTAGATACGCAGTATTTT. Its translation is CASRRQGAVDTQYF.

The chain combines TRBV28 with TRBJ2-2, with D possibly matching TRBD1 (5 bases). Trimming removed 3 bases from V and 5 bases from J, with 16 bases in between. CDR1 and CDR2 from the germline V gene are MDHEN and SYDVKM. CDR3 size: 16 residues. Here the CDR3 DNA reads TGTGCCAGCAGTTTCTTAGGGGTAGAATTAACCGGGGAGCTGTTTTTT. This encodes CASSFLGVELTGELFF. The full variable domain, completed using reference TRBV28 and TRBJ2-2, is DVKVTQSSRYLVKRTGEKVFLECVQDMDHENMFWYRQDPGLGLRLIYFSYDVKMKEKGDIPEGYSVSREKKERFSLILESASTNQTSMYLCASSFLGVELTGELFFGEGSRLTVL.

The chain uses TRBV7-8 and TRBJ1-2; 7 bases line up with TRBD1. V lost 5 bases to trimming and J lost 8 bases; unmatched junction nucleotides: 14. The CDR3 is 15 residues long. Germline V gene lookup returns CDR1 SGHVS and CDR2 FQNEAQ. CDR3 protein: CASSESGQATYGYTF. The CDR3 DNA follows: TGTGCCAGCAGCGAGAGTGGACAGGCGACATACGGCTACACCTTC.

The genes are TRBV6-5 and TRBJ1-1; no reliable D call. The V end was cut by 9 bases, the J end by 0 bases, with 11 bases between. The CDR3 runs 13 residues. The germline gives CDR1 MNHEY, CDR2 SVGAGI. The CDR3 sequence is CASGRQMNTEAFF. CDR3 coding DNA: TGTGCCAGTGGGCGCCAAATGAACACTGAAGCTTTCTTT.

The chain joins TRBV5-5 to TRBJ1-2, with D maybe TRBD1 (5 bases). The CDR3 spans 14 residues. The V end lost 4 bases, the J end lost 4 bases, and 14 bases lay between the germline ends. Germline V gene sequence: CDR1 SGHKS, CDR2 YYEKEE (reference sequence). The CDR3 region is CASSPQEGTYGYTF. CDR3 sequence (DNA): TGTGCCAGCAGCCCCCAGGAGGGGACCTATGGCTACACCTTC.

V gene TRBV9 combines with J gene TRBJ1-4, with TRBD1 identical over 8 bases. Per germline, CDR1 SGDLS and CDR2 YYNGEE. The V segment lost 0 bases and the J segment 4 bases; nucleotides outside the gene matches: 2. CDR3 length equals 15 residues. The CDR3 nucleotides are TGTGCCAGCAGCGTAGAACAGGGGGTTAATGAAAAACTGTTTTTT. It specifies CASSVEQGVNEKLFF.

The chain links TRBV7-2 to TRBJ2-1; D remains ambiguous. CDR1 is SGHTA, CDR2 FQGNSA, per germline. V dropped 3 bases and J dropped 0 bases, with 9 bases sitting between them. This CDR3 spans 15 amino acids. The CDR3 loop reads CASSFGGSSYNEQFF. The CDR3 coding sequence is TGTGCCAGCAGCTTCGGCGGAAGCTCCTACAATGAGCAGTTCTTC. The whole variable domain, remainder taken from reference TRBV7-2 and TRBJ2-1, is GAGVSQSPSNKVTEKGKDVELRCDPISGHTALYWYRQSLGQGLEFLIYFQGNSAPDKSGLPSDRFSAERTGGSVSTLTIQRTQQEDSAVYLCASSFGGSSYNEQFFGPGTRLTVL.

V and J are TRBV7-8 and TRBJ2-3, with 9 bases lining up with TRBD2. The CDR3 is made up of 15 amino acids. J was trimmed by 2 bases and V by 8 bases; bases with no gene match: 8. Germline assignment: CDR1 SGHVS and CDR2 FQNEAQ. CDR3 sequence reads: CASGGSGGFTDTQYF. CDR3 coding DNA: TGTGCCAGCGGTGGGAGCGGGGGGTTCACAGATACGCAGTATTTT.

The chain links TRBV28 to TRBJ1-5; D remains unclear. The CDR3 spans 12 residues. V gave up 0 bases and J gave up 7 bases, with 4 bases separating them. Germline-derived CDR1 and CDR2 are MDHEN and SYDVKM. The CDR3 DNA reads as TGTGCCAGCAGTTTATGGAGGCAGCCCCAGCATTTT. Translation: CASSLWRQPQHF.